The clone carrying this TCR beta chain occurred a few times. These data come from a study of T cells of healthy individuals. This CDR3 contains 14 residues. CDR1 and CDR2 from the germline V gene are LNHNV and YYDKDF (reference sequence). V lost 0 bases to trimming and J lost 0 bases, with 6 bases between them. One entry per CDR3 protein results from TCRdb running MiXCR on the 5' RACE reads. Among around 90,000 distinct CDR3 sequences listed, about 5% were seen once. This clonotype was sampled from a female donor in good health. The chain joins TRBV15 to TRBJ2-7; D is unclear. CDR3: CATSRDGSSYEQYF. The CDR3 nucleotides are TGTGCCACCAGCAGAGATGGTAGCTCCTACGAGCAGTACTTC. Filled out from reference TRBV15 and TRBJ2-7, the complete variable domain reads DAMVIQNPRYQVTQFGKPVTLSCSQTLNHNVMYWYQQKSSQAPKLLFHYYDKDFNNEADTPDNFQSRRPNTSFCFLDIRSPGLGDTAMYLCATSRDGSSYEQYFGPGTRLTVT.